Detailed here is one T cell receptor (beta chain). No antigen is known for it. The CDR3 length is 16 residues. Germline CDR1 reads KGHSH; CDR2 reads LQKENI. J gave up 3 bases and V 3 bases, and 5 bases lay outside the gene matches. Data came from immunoSEQ multiplex PCR; TCRdb stores just in-frame clones and leaves some out. The sample has more than 60,000 clones; around nine tenths are singletons. This entry is derived from a study of cytomegalovirus exposure and HLA in healthy donors. Study at large: The 550 to 700 first-cohort repertoires and the approximately 110 validation repertoires shared the same platform, a later analysis reported. Study findings and constraints: First-cohort TCR clusters were later found to tend to co-occur in the roughly 130 validation repertoires. Generally TCR sequences proved uncommon, though certain public TCRs appeared in numerous donors. Researchers catalogued 160 or so TCR beta chains as cytomegalovirus-associated.

The rearrangement uses TRBV18 and TRBJ1-3; TRBD1 agrees at 10 bases. The sequencing input was PBMCs. This sequence was found in a woman aged 18-30 years in good health and CMV-seronegative. The CDR3 coding sequence is TGTGCCAGCTCACCCACCGGGACAGGGGATGGAAACACCATATATTTT. This sequence encodes CASSPTGTGDGNTIYF.